This T cell receptor beta chain originates from a study of blood T cell repertoires in COVID-19. Across the study: Sites across the United States, Italy and Spain contributed samples from acute and convalescent COVID-19. Nucleic acid was either cDNA or gDNA, and it came from T cells, B-cell-depleted T cells, or PBMCs.

Methods used by the authors: The authors estimated nucleated cell counts from reference gene primer amplification. Produced via immunoSEQ multiplex PCR; TCRdb's table is partial and in-frame only. D and trimming come from the DNA, and the V and J calls and clone size come from that table. The profile covers 100,000 to 140,000 clones, with about 80% appearing a single time and 4% to 4.5% taken by the ten largest. This CDR3 has 14 residues. After removal of 3 bases from V and 8 bases from J, the junction contained 6 bases not matched to a gene. CDR1 and CDR2 from the germline V gene are LNHDA and SQIVND (reference sequence).

The material sequenced was peripheral blood. V usage is TRBV19 and J usage is TRBJ1-4, with TRBD1 matching 7 bases. The receptor was derived from a man in his sixties or seventies with acute or convalescent COVID-19. The CDR3 coding sequence is TGTGCCAGTAGTATCTCCGACAGGGAGGAAAAACTGTTTTTT. It specifies CASSISDREEKLFF.